A selection of T cell receptor beta chains follows, all from one sample in a study of cytomegalovirus exposure and HLA in healthy donors. Here immunoSEQ multiplex PCR was the method, and the copy in TCRdb shows in-frame clones only, minus some. The sample includes 75,000 to 100,000 clones, 74% of them seen just once. The sample was PBMCs. The receptors here all came from a male donor in good health and CMV-seronegative. The CDR3 runs from the conserved cysteine through the conserved F or W. Fields, in order: V gene, J gene, D gene, clone size, CDR3 DNA, CDR3 protein. The D gene is left open where the match is weak. Part of the rows lack a size; the others show once, few, many or a class for expanded clones.

TRBV7-2	TRBJ2-7	TRBD1	-	TGTGCCAGCAGCTTACGGGACAGGGGCTACGAGCAGTACTTC	CASSLRDRGYEQYF
TRBV5-8	TRBJ2-7	TRBD1	-	TGTGCCAGCAGCTTAGCCCTACAGGGGATACCCTACGAGCAGTACTTC	CASSLALQGIPYEQYF
TRBV18	TRBJ2-3	TRBD2	-	TGTGCCAGCTCACTGGGAGGGAACACAGATACGCAGTATTTT	CASSLGGNTDTQYF
TRBV29-1	TRBJ2-7	TRBD1	-	TGCAGCGCTCTCGGGACAGGGGACTACGAGCAGTACTTC	CSALGTGDYEQYF
TRBV27	TRBJ1-4	-	few	TGTGCCAGCAGTTTATCAGGGAGGGTGAGAGAAAAACTGTTTTTT	CASSLSGRVREKLFF
TRBV6-4	TRBJ1-2	TRBD1	few	TGTGCCAGCAGTGACGGCAGGGGGCGGGATGGCTACACCTTC	CASSDGRGRDGYTF
TRBV4-1	TRBJ1-1	TRBD1	-	TGCGCCAGCAGCCTCGGACAGGGCTATGAAGCTTTCTTT	CASSLGQGYEAFF
TRBV30	TRBJ1-2	-	few	TGTGCCTGGACCGAGGGGGTAGGGGCAGGATTTAGCTACACCTTC	CAWTEGVGAGFSYTF
TRBV21-1	TRBJ2-7	-	-	TGTGCCAGCAGCAAATGGGTCCGGGACAGGGACCACGAGCAGTACTTC	CASSKWVRDRDHEQYF
TRBV6-1	TRBJ1-4	TRBD1	-	TGTGCCAGCAGTGAAGATAAGGGACAGATTAATGAAAAACTGTTTTTT	CASSEDKGQINEKLFF
TRBV7-9	TRBJ2-7	TRBD1	-	TGTGCCAGCAGCAGGGCGAGACAGGGGAACGAGCAGTACTTC	CASSRARQGNEQYF
TRBV30	TRBJ2-7	-	-	TGTGCCTGGAGTGCTTACACGCAGCAGTACTTC	CAWSAYTQQYF
TRBV7-8	TRBJ2-7	TRBD1	few	TGTGCCAGCAGCTTAGGCCCGGGACAGCAATGGGAGCAGTACTTC	CASSLGPGQQWEQYF
TRBV5-6	TRBJ2-7	TRBD2	once	TGTGCCAGCAGCTTGGGACTAGCGGCCTTCTACGAGCAGTACTTC	CASSLGLAAFYEQYF
TRBV28	TRBJ2-7	-	-	TGTGCCAGCAGTTTAGGCTCCCTTTTCAGCGAGCAGTACTTC	CASSLGSLFSEQYF
TRBV11-2	TRBJ2-3	TRBD2	-	TGTGCCAGCAGCCCCACCGGCGGGAGGGCCGCAGATACGCAGTATTTT	CASSPTGGRAADTQYF
TRBV7-3	TRBJ2-2	-	-	TGTGCCAGCAGCTTCCTTGACACCGGGGAGCTGTTTTTT	CASSFLDTGELFF
TRBV27	TRBJ2-1	TRBD2	once	TGTGCCAGCAGTTTAGCGACTAGCGGAAACAATGAGCAGTTCTTC	CASSLATSGNNEQFF
TRBV10-3	TRBJ1-1	-	-	TGTGCCATCAGTGAGGCCCCCGGGGGGGAGAACACTGAAGCTTTCTTT	CAISEAPGGENTEAFF
TRBV6-5	TRBJ2-1	-	-	TGTGCCAGCAGTTACCCGGAACACAGGAGACAGTTCTTC	CASSYPEHRRQFF
TRBV4-2	TRBJ2-1	TRBD2	-	TGTGCCAGCAGCCAAGAGGGACTAGCGGGAGACAATGAGCAGTTCTTC	CASSQEGLAGDNEQFF
TRBV7-9	TRBJ1-2	-	once	TGTGCCAGCAGCTTAGGTCCAGGGGTTGAAGGCTACACCTTC	CASSLGPGVEGYTF
TRBV5-1	TRBJ2-1	TRBD2	-	TGCGCCAGCAGCTTGGGTGGACTAGGGATTCTGTTCTTC	CASSLGGLGILFF
TRBV28	TRBJ2-7	-	once	TGTGCCAGCAGTTACGTAGAGCGGCGGGGAGTCCACGAGCAGTACTTC	CASSYVERRGVHEQYF
TRBV30	TRBJ2-7	-	-	TGTGCCTGGAGAAGGTTCCAGACTATGGGGGAGCAGTACTTC	CAWRRFQTMGEQYF
TRBV9	TRBJ1-4	TRBD1	once	TGTGCCAGCAGCGTAGGCCTGACAGGGGTTGAAAAACTGTTTTTT	CASSVGLTGVEKLFF
TRBV5-1	TRBJ2-1	TRBD2	-	TGCGCCAGCAGCTCGCAAAGCGGGAGCTCCTACAATGAGCAGTTCTTC	CASSSQSGSSYNEQFF
TRBV6-5	TRBJ1-3	-	-	TGTGCCAGCAGTTACTCGAGACGGAGCTCTGGAAACACCATATATTTT	CASSYSRRSSGNTIYF
TRBV9	TRBJ2-3	-	few	TGTGCCAGCGGGACGGAGGGGCCGAGGAGTCGAACGCAGTATTTT	CASGTEGPRSRTQYF
TRBV9	TRBJ2-5	TRBD1	-	TGTGCCAGCAGCCCATTACAGGGGGCGGGCACCCAGTACTTC	CASSPLQGAGTQYF
TRBV11-1	TRBJ2-7	-	-	TGTGCCAGCAGCTTAGCTCCAGGGCGCGAGCAGTACTTC	CASSLAPGREQYF
TRBV27	TRBJ1-6	-	-	TGTGCCAGCAGTTTATCCAGGGCTCCTTATTCACCCCTCCACTTT	CASSLSRAPYSPLHF
TRBV6-5	TRBJ2-7	-	-	TGTGCCAGCAGTTACTCTAACGCCGCGTCCTACGAGCAGTACTTC	CASSYSNAASYEQYF
TRBV7-9	TRBJ2-7	-	-	TGTGCCAGCAGCTCAAAAGTCAGATGGGAGCAGTACTTC	CASSSKVRWEQYF
TRBV7-9	TRBJ2-7	-	-	TGTGCCAGCAGCCCCAACGCCGGGTACGAGCAGTACTTC	CASSPNAGYEQYF
TRBV7-9	TRBJ2-5	-	-	TGTGCCAGCAGCTTCCCCGGGGGAATCAGCGAGACCCAGTACTTC	CASSFPGGISETQYF
TRBV28	TRBJ2-7	-	-	TGTGCCAGCAGTTTAAGCAGGGAAGTAAACTACGAGCAGTACTTC	CASSLSREVNYEQYF
TRBV29-1	TRBJ2-2	-	-	TGCAGCGTGAGGGTAGGCAGTCGGAACACCGGGGAGCTGTTTTTT	CSVRVGSRNTGELFF
TRBV7-2	TRBJ2-1	TRBD2	-	TGTGCCAGCAGCCAGATAGCTAGCGGGACCAAGCAGTTCTTC	CASSQIASGTKQFF
TRBV10-3	TRBJ2-7	-	few	TGTGCCATCAGTGAGACCTCAGGGGCGGACTACGAGCAGTACTTC	CAISETSGADYEQYF
TRBV27	TRBJ2-7	TRBD2	-	TGTGCCAGCAGTTTGGGACTAGCAGACTACGAGCAGTACTTC	CASSLGLADYEQYF
TRBV5-1	TRBJ2-1	-	-	TGCGCCAGCAGACGGGAATTGCAGTTCTTC	CASRRELQFF